Presented here are 28 T cell receptor beta chains from one specimen sequenced in a study of molecular identifiers for immune sequencing clone quantification. TCRdb recomputed calls from the PCR reads with MiXCR, one row per CDR3 protein. The table has a few hundred thousand distinct CDR3 sequences, about 22% seen once. What was sequenced was naive CD8+ T cells from blood, with Jurkat cell RNA spiked in. The sample's subset: FACS-sorted CD8+CD4-CCR7+CD45RA+ naive T cells. All receptors come from a human donor in good health. Some libraries in this study had Jurkat cell RNA spiked in.

This clonotype was seen many times. V usage is TRBV29-1 and J usage is TRBJ1-5; D not resolved. The CDR3 covers 12 residues. Germline V gene data show CDR1 as SQVTM and CDR2 as ANQGSEA. Trimming removed 6 bases from V and 1 base from J, with 7 bases in between. The CDR3 protein is CSVLDSNQPQHF. For the CDR3, the DNA is TGCAGCGTCCTGGACAGCAATCAGCCCCAGCATTTT.

This clonotype occurred many times. This rearrangement joins TRBV12-3 or TRBV12-4 to TRBJ1-5, with 8 bases that match TRBD1. The CDR3 covers 13 residues. Unmatched junction bases numbered 3, after V lost 4 bases and J lost 7 bases. The CDR3 DNA is TGTGCCAGCAGTTCAACAGGGGGGCAGCCCCAGCATTTT. Encoded protein: CASSSTGGQPQHF.

The rearrangement uses TRBV4-1 and TRBJ2-7; 8 nucleotides align to TRBD1. The trim removed 3 bases at V and 3 bases at J, leaving 4 bases unmatched. This CDR3 is built from 14 residues. The germline gives CDR1 MGHRA, CDR2 YSYEKL. CDR3 sequence (DNA): TGCGCCAGCAGCCACGGGACAGGCCTCTACGAGCAGTACTTC. This gives the protein CASSHGTGLYEQYF.

Remarks on this clonotype: Compared with germline, one end of the junction differs, possibly owing to a read error. The V gene is TRBV6-2 or TRBV6-3, the J gene TRBJ2-5, with D possibly TRBD1 on 6 matching bases. CDR1 and CDR2 (germline): MNHEY, SVGEGT. This CDR3 region has 14 residues. The DNA of the CDR3 is TGTGCCAGCGGTTACTCGACAGGACGCGAGACCCAGTGCTTC. It is translated as CASGYSTGRETQCF.

This clonotype was recorded many times. V gene TRBV6-1 combines with J gene TRBJ2-5; D unresolved. CDR1 and CDR2 from the germline V gene are MNHNS and SASEGT. V lost 7 bases, J lost 3 bases, and 21 bases lay in between. CDR3 length: 16 amino acids. The CDR3 coding sequence is TGTGCCAGCACCCCACGACCTGCGAGGTCCGAAGAGACCCAGTACTTC. This encodes CASTPRPARSEETQYF.

This clonotype was found many times. The chain is built from TRBV12-3 or TRBV12-4 and TRBJ2-7; the match to TRBD1 covers 9 bases. V shed 5 bases and J 6 bases; nucleotides not matched to a gene: 8. CDR3 length: 14 residues. The CDR3 region has the DNA TGTGCCAGCAGTGTGGGACAGGGAAGTACCGAGCAGTACTTC. It yields the protein CASSVGQGSTEQYF.

This chain joins TRBV2 and TRBJ2-5; 9 positions agree with TRBD1. From germline, CDR1 is SNHLY and CDR2 FYNNEI. V shed 8 bases, J shed 2 bases, and the junction held 9 bases outside the gene matches. The CDR3 sequence is 15 residues long. The CDR3 coding sequence is TGTGCCAGCTATGAGTGGACAGGGGATCAAGAGACCCAGTACTTC. Its translation: CASYEWTGDQETQYF. Combining the CDR3 with reference TRBV2 and TRBJ2-5 gives the whole variable domain EPEVTQTPSHQVTQMGQEVILRCVPISNHLYFYWYRQILGQKVEFLVSFYNNEISEKSEIFDDQFSVERPDGSNFTLKIRSTKLEDSAMYFCASYEWTGDQETQYFGPGTRLLVL.

A word on this clonotype: A single base separates this from a much larger clone, so it may be a read error. The chain carries TRBV28 and TRBJ2-7; either TRBD1 or TRBD2 may supply D (5 bases each). This CDR3 spans 15 amino acids. Germline lookup yields CDR1 MDHEN and CDR2 SYDVKM. V was shortened by 4 bases and J by 0 bases, with 13 bases between the two germline ends. The CDR3 sequence is CASSSRDGFSYEQYF. CDR3 DNA sequence: TGTGCCAGCAGTTCCCGGGACGGTTTCTCCTACGAGCAGTACTTC.

This clonotype has just a few counts. This sequence joins TRBV29-1 and TRBJ2-1, with 7 nucleotides matching TRBD1. The CDR3 runs to 14 residues. The germline V gene encodes CDR1 SQVTM and CDR2 ANQGSEA. The V and J ends lost 3 bases and 2 bases, in that order; junction bases with no gene match: 4. Here the CDR3 reads CSVDGTAAYNEQFF. CDR3 nucleotide sequence: TGCAGCGTTGATGGGACAGCCGCCTACAATGAGCAGTTCTTC.

Comments on this clonotype: Relative to the germline gene, one junction end is altered; a read error may explain this. The V and J genes are TRBV4-1 and TRBJ2-5, with 8 bases that match TRBD1. CDR3 length: 15 residues. CDR1 is MGHRA, CDR2 YSYEKL, per germline. The CDR3 region is CASSQDWTGTEPQYF. For the CDR3, the DNA is TGCGCCAGCAGCCAAGATTGGACAGGGACAGAGCCCCAGTACTTC.

The genes are TRBV4-3 and TRBJ2-2; tentatively, D is TRBD1 (6 bases). This CDR3 is 17 amino acids long. The V gene lost 4 bases and the J gene lost 1 base, with 16 bases spanning the gap. The germline CDR1 and CDR2 sequences are LGHNA and YSLEER. In nucleotides, the CDR3 is TGCGCCAGCAGCCCAAGAGGGGGACCTAGGAACACCGGGGAGCTGTTTTTT. Encoded protein: CASSPRGGPRNTGELFF.

This clonotype showed up many times. The chain recombines TRBV7-2 with TRBJ2-3; TRBD2 matches 8 bases. V was pared by 2 bases and J by 4 bases, with 2 bases of the junction left unmatched. The CDR3 runs 14 residues. From germline, CDR1 is SGHTA and CDR2 FQGNSA. CDR3: CASSLTSGSDTQYF. In DNA, the CDR3 is TGTGCCAGCAGCTTAACTAGCGGCTCAGATACGCAGTATTTT.

J is TRBJ2-2 and V is TRBV7-6; D call uncertain. V shed 2 bases and J shed 6 bases, with 13 bases lying between them. The CDR3 consists of 15 residues. The germline V gene has CDR1 SGHVS and CDR2 FNYEAQ. The CDR3 DNA reads TGTGCCAGCAGCTTATCTTGGGGTGCTGCCGGGGAGCTGTTTTTT. Protein: CASSLSWGAAGELFF.

This chain joins TRBV6-2 or TRBV6-3 and TRBJ2-7, with unresolved D. The germline gives CDR1 MNHEY, CDR2 SVGEGT. V lost 7 bases and J 2 bases, leaving 21 bases between the germline ends. The CDR3 runs to 16 residues. DNA for the CDR3: TGTGCCAGCATCCACACGGGCGTATTCGGAACCTACGAGCAGTACTTC. Translated, it gives CASIHTGVFGTYEQYF.

The chain is built from TRBV12-3 or TRBV12-4 and TRBJ2-7; D is unresolved. The CDR3 is 12 amino acids. With 5 bases removed from V and 3 bases from J, the gap between germline ends came to 8 bases. The CDR3 nucleotides read TGTGCCAGCAGTCGGACGGTCTACGAGCAGTACTTC. It yields the protein CASSRTVYEQYF.

For this clonotype: This may arise from a read error, as a much more abundant clone is one base away. The V gene is TRBV12-3 or TRBV12-4, the J gene TRBJ2-7, with a possible D match to TRBD2 (5 bases). This CDR3 is built from 13 residues. The CDR3 spells CASSLDAGNFRHF. The DNA of the CDR3 is TGTGCCAGCAGTTTAGATGCGGGCAACTTTCGGCACTTC.

The rearrangement uses TRBV11-2 and TRBJ2-3; D call uncertain. The V gene lost 5 bases and the J gene lost 5 bases, with 11 bases spanning the gap. The germline V gene encodes CDR1 SGHAT and CDR2 FQNNGV. The CDR3 sequence is 13 residues long. The CDR3 here is CASSTRHLDTQYF. The CDR3 nucleotides read TGTGCCAGCAGCACCAGACACTTAGATACGCAGTATTTT. The full variable domain, rest sourced from reference TRBV11-2 and TRBJ2-3, is EAGVAQSPRYKIIEKRQSVAFWCNPISGHATLYWYQQILGQGPKLLIQFQNNGVVDDSQLPKDRFSAERLKGVDSTLKIQPAKLEDSAVYLCASSTRHLDTQYFGPGTRLTVL.

This clonotype appeared many times. The chain links TRBV7-9 to TRBJ2-4; D might be TRBD1 (5 bases). Trimming shortened V by 6 bases and J by 0 bases, and 21 bases separated the two germline ends. There are 18 residues in the CDR3. Germline V gives CDR1 SEHNR, CDR2 FQNEAQ (reference sequence). Here the CDR3 DNA reads TGTGCCAGCAGTCCCACGCGACAGAAACTATTAGCCAAAAACATTCAGTACTTC. As protein: CASSPTRQKLLAKNIQYF.

This clonotype appeared many times. This chain uses TRBV7-9 with TRBJ2-2; 10 positions match TRBD1. CDR3 size: 16 residues. J was trimmed by 1 base and V by 7 bases; bases with no gene match: 6. Germline V CDR1 and CDR2: SEHNR, FQNEAQ (reference sequence). The CDR3 is CASTIRDRGNTGELFF. The CDR3 DNA follows: TGTGCCAGCACCATACGGGACAGGGGGAACACCGGGGAGCTGTTTTTT.

This clonotype has a handful of counts. V usage is TRBV20-1 and J usage is TRBJ1-5; D is ambiguous. Trimming cost V 0 bases and J 4 bases, with 7 bases left between them. This CDR3 is built from 13 residues. The germline V gene encodes CDR1 DFQATT and CDR2 SNEGSKA (reference sequence). The CDR3 DNA reads as TGCAGTGCTAGAGATCTACAGAATCAGCCCCAGCATTTT. Translated, it gives CSARDLQNQPQHF.

For this clonotype: This may be a read error, as it is one base from a much larger clone. V gene TRBV5-3 combines with J gene TRBJ2-1; D perhaps matches TRBD2 (6 bases). TRBV5-3 is an open reading frame, and its role is uncertain. The CDR3 covers 13 residues. The CDR3 DNA reads as TGTGCCAGCAGCTTGGAGGGTGGTAATGAGCAGTTCTTC. Protein product: CASSLEGGNEQFF.

Comments on this clonotype: A much larger clonotype is one base distant, so this may be a read error. V usage is TRBV6-2 or TRBV6-3 and J usage is TRBJ1-2; D is perhaps TRBD1 (5 bases). CDR3 length equals 15 residues. Germline lookup yields CDR1 MNHEY and CDR2 SVGEGT. The V end was cut by 5 bases, the J end by 5 bases, with 18 bases between. In DNA form, the CDR3 reads TGTGCCAGCAGTCTGATGGGGGTCCTTTATTATGGCTACACCTTC. It yields the protein CASSLMGVLYYGYTF.

This clonotype appeared a few times. The chain carries TRBV20-1 and TRBJ2-7, with D hard to call. Germline CDR1 and CDR2: DFQATT and SNEGSKA (reference sequence). The V end lost 0 bases, the J end lost 2 bases, and 8 bases lay between the germline ends. This CDR3 contains 13 residues. CDR3 nucleotide sequence: TGCAGTGCTAGAGAATCCAAGACCTACGAGCAGTACTTC. It yields the protein CSARESKTYEQYF.

About this clonotype: A read error is possible here, since a much larger clone lies one base away. The chain is built from TRBV9 and TRBJ2-3, with 7 bases matching TRBD2. The CDR3 loop spans 14 amino acids. The germline CDR1 and CDR2 sequences are SGDLS and YYNGEE. The CDR3 sequence: CANSERGRFDTQYF. CDR3 nucleotide sequence: TGTGCCAACAGCGAGCGGGGCAGGTTTGATACGCAGTATTTT.

This clonotype appeared many times. The rearrangement joins TRBV28 to TRBJ1-5; D is ambiguous. The CDR3 runs to 12 residues. Per the germline V gene, CDR1 is MDHEN and CDR2 is SYDVKM. V was pared by 3 bases and J by 5 bases, with 5 bases between. CDR3 protein: CASSFFDQPQHF. The DNA of the CDR3 is TGTGCCAGCAGTTTTTTTGATCAGCCCCAGCATTTT.

This clonotype was found many times. The chain couples TRBV29-1 to TRBJ2-2; TRBD2 matches at 7 bases. Germline-derived CDR1 and CDR2 are SQVTM and ANQGSEA. CDR3 length equals 15 residues. J lost 1 base, V lost 6 bases, and 8 bases had no gene match. The CDR3 nucleotides read TGCAGCGTGACAAAACGGGGGGAGAACACCGGGGAGCTGTTTTTT. It is translated as CSVTKRGENTGELFF.

This clonotype turned up a few times. The chain carries TRBV10-3 and TRBJ1-1, with a tentative D call TRBD1 (6 bases). The CDR3 covers 14 residues. The V end lost 2 bases, the J end lost 11 bases, and 18 bases lay between the germline ends. The germline V gene encodes CDR1 ENHRY and CDR2 SYGVKD. As DNA, the CDR3 is TGTGCCATCAGTGAGACGGGGGCCTCAGCTTGGGCTTTCTTT. Protein sequence: CAISETGASAWAFF.

Concerning this clonotype itself: The final CDR3 position lacks the conserved phenylalanine or tryptophan, pointing to a likely read error. The DNA of the CDR3 is TGTGCCAGCAGCTTAGTTCGTGGGACAGGCATATACAATGAGCAGTTCTGC. As protein: CASSLVRGTGIYNEQFC. The V call is TRBV7-8, the J call TRBJ2-1, with 8 bases fitting TRBD1. The V gene end was trimmed by 1 base and the J gene end by 4 bases; junction bases not matched to a gene: 9. Germline lookup yields CDR1 SGHVS and CDR2 FQNEAQ. This CDR3 region has 17 residues.